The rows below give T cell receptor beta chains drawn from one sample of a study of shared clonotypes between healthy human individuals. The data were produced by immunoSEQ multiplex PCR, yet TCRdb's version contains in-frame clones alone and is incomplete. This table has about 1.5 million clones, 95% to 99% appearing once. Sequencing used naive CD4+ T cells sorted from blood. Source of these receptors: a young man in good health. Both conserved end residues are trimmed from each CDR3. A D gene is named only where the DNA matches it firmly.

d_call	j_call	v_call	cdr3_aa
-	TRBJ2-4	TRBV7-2	ASSSRYTEIQY
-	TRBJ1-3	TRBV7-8	ASRAGLGNTIY
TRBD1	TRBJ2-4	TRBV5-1	ASSLAGGNGNIQY
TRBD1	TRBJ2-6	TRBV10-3	AISEQGDRDPSGANVLT
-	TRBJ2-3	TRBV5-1	ASRPGPSTDTQY
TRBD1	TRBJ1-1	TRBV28	ASSLTGPLTEAF
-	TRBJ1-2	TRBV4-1	ASSQQTGIGGYT
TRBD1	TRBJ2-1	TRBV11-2	ASSLGHRTGDEQF
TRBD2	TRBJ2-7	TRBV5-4	ASSWGAGGSSYEQY
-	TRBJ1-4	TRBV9	ASSVAAGGAGEEKLF
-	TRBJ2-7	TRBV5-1	ASRQRLEATYEQY
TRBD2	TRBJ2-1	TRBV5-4	ASSLAAGAGGRVYNEQF
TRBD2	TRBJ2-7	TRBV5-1	ASSLGPSGDFYEQY
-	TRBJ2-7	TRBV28	ASSGVEQY
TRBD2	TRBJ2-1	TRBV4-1	ASSQDPERDPF
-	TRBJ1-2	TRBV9	ASSVDPGKDRGYT
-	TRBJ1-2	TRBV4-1	ASSQEQGYGYT
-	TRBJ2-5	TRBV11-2	ASSQGHSGETQY